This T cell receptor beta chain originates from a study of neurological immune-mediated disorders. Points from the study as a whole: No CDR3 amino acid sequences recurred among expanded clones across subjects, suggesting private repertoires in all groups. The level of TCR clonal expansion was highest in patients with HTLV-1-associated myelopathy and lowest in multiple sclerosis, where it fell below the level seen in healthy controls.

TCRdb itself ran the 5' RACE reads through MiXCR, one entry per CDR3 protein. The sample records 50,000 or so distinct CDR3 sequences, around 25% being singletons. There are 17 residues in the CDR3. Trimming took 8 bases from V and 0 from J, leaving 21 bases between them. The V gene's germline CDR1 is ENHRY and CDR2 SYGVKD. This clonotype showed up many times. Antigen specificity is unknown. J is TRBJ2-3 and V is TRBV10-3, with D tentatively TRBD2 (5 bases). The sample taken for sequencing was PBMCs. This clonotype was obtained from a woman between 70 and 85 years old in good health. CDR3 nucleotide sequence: TGTGCCATCCGAAAATATGAGGGAGAAGGTAGCACAGATACGCAGTATTTT. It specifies CAIRKYEGEGSTDTQYF.